This TCR beta chain was obtained from a study of shared clonotypes between healthy human individuals. The CDR3 covers 15 residues. V was cut by 1 base and J by 3 bases, with 12 bases left in between. In germline, CDR1 is SGHAT, CDR2 FQNNGV. The data were produced by immunoSEQ multiplex PCR, yet TCRdb's version contains in-frame clones alone and is incomplete. The sample carries under 700,000 clones, about 95% recorded once. Naivety among CD8 cells was defined by CD45RO negativity and positive CCR7 selection, thereby excluding terminally differentiated effector memory CD45RA+ cells. The chain has TRBV11-2 and TRBJ1-1, with D possibly being TRBD1 (6 bases). The sequence came from a woman younger than 45 in good health. Sequenced input: naive CD8+ T cells sorted from blood. The chain's CDR3 is CASSLGSGEDTEAFF. CDR3 nucleotides: TGTGCCAGCAGCTTAGGTTCAGGGGAGGACACTGAAGCTTTCTTT.